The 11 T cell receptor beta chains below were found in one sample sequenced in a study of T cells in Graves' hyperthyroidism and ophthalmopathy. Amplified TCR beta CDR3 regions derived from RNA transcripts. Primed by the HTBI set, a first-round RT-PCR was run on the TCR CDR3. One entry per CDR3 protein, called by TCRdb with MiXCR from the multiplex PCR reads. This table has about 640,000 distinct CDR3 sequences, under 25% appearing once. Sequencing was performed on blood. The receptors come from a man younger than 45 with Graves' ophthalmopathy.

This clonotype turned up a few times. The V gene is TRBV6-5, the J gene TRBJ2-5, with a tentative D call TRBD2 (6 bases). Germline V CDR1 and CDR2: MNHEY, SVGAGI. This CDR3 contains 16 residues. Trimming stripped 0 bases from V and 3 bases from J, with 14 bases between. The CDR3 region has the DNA TGTGCCAGCAGTTACTCGATGGCTAGCGCGGAAGAGACCCAGTACTTC. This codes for CASSYSMASAEETQYF.

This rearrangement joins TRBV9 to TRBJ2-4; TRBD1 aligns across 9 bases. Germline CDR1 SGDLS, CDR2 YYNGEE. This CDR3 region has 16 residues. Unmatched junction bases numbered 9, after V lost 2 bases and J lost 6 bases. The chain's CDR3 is CASSVGGTGRGNIQYF. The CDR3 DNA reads TGTGCCAGCAGCGTTGGGGGGACAGGGAGAGGAAACATTCAGTACTTC. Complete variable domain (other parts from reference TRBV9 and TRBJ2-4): DSGVTQTPKHLITATGQRVTLRCSPRSGDLSVYWYQQSLDQGLQFLIQYYNGEERAKGNILERFSAQQFPDLHSELNLSSLELGDSALYFCASSVGGTGRGNIQYFGAGTRLSVL.

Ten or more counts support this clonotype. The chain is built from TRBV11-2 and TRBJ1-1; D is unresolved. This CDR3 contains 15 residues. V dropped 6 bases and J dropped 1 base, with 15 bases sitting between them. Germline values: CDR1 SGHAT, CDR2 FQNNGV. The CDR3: CASSQARTGNTEAFF. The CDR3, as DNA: TGTGCCAGCAGTCAAGCCCGGACGGGGAACACTGAAGCTTTCTTT.

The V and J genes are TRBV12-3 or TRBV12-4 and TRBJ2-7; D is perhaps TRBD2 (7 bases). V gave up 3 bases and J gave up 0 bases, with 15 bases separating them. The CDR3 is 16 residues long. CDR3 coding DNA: TGTGCCAGCAGTTTGGCCGGTGGGGGGGCCTCCTACGAGCAGTACTTC. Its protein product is CASSLAGGGASYEQYF.

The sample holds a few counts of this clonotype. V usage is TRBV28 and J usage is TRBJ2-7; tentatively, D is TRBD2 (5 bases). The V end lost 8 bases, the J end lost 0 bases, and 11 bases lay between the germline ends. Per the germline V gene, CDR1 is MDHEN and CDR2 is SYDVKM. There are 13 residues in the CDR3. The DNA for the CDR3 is TGTGCCAGCGGGAGATTCGCCTCCTACGAGCAGTACTTC. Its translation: CASGRFASYEQYF.

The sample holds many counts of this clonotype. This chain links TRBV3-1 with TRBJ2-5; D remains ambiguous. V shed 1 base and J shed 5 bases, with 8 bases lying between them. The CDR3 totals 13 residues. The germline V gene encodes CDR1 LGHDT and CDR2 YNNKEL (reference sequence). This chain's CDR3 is CASSQAMSETQYF. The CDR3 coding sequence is TGTGCCAGCAGCCAAGCTATGTCCGAGACCCAGTACTTC.

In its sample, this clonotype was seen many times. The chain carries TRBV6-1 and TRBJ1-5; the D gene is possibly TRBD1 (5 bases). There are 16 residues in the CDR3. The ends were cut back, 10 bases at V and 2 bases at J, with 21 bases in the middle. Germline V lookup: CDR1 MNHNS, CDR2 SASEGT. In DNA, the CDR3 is TGTGCCATCCTCGAGGGGCTCGAAAGGGGCAATCAGCCCCAGCATTTT. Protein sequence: CAILEGLERGNQPQHF.

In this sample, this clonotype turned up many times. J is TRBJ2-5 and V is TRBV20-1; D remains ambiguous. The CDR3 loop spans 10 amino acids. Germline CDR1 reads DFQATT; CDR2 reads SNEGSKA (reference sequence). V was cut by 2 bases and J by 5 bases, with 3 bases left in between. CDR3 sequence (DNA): TGCAGTGCTAGAATGGAGACCCAGTACTTC. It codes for CSARMETQYF.

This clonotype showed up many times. The CDR3 region has the DNA TGTGCCAGCAGCTTGGCGGTGGAGACAGCGATCTACGAGCAGTACTTC. Translating gives CASSLAVETAIYEQYF. The gene calls are TRBV5-8 and TRBJ2-7; a weak D match, TRBD1 (5 bases). There are 16 residues in the CDR3. CDR1 SGHTS and CDR2 YDEGEE come from the germline V gene. Trimming stripped 0 bases from V and 3 bases from J, with 16 bases between.

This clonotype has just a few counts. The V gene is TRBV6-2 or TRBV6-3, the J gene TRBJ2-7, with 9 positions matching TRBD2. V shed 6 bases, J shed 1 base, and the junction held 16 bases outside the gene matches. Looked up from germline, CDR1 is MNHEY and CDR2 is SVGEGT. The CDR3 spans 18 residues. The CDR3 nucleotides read TGTGCCAGCAGCTCATCGTACATTAGCGGGAGAGAATCCTACGAGCAGTACTTC. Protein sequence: CASSSSYISGRESYEQYF.

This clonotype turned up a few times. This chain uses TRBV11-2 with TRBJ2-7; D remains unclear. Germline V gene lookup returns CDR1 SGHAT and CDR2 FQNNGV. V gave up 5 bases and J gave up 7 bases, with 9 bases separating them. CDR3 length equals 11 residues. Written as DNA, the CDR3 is TGTGCCAGCAGCCTTACTGTTGAGCAGTACTTC. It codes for CASSLTVEQYF.